A single TCR beta chain is shown here with its context. Primers for the PCR totalled 60 Vbeta and 13 Jbeta. Clones were read by immunoSEQ multiplex PCR, and TCRdb kept only the in-frame ones, dropping some. The sample records some 85,000 clones, around 78% being singletons. The data originate from a study of cytomegalovirus exposure and HLA in healthy donors. The V and J ends lost 5 bases and 3 bases, in that order; junction bases with no gene match: 6. Germline loops: CDR1 MNHNY, CDR2 SVGAGI (reference sequence). The CDR3 contains 15 residues. Sequencing was performed on PBMCs. The chain links TRBV6-6 to TRBJ2-3; 9 bases match TRBD1. The sequence was collected from a man aged 18 to 29 in good health and CMV-seropositive. CDR3 sequence: CASSADRGWTDTQYF. CDR3 DNA: TGTGCCAGCAGTGCTGACAGGGGGTGGACAGATACGCAGTATTTT.